These 27 T cell receptor beta chains came from one sample sequenced in a study of T-cell reconstitution after alpha-beta-depleted transplantation in children (dated by TCRdb to 2016 to 2018). Library creation used PCR. The data were produced on an Illumina HiSeq 2500. Molecular barcoding was employed in the preparation of TCR libraries, with unique molecular identifiers being used to normalize TCRbeta repertoire quantification. TCRdb reprocessed the public reads (quality trimming at Q25 with fastp, clone calling with MiXCR) and kept in-frame beta chains. CDR3 protein sequences are deduplicated, and each keeps its most common genes and DNA. In this sample the table shows approximately 510,000 distinct CDR3 sequences, around 18% of which occur a single time. The ten most abundant clones make up 3.3% of the sample. Sequencing used PBMCs from the stem cell graft donor, obtained from the stem cell graft. The receptors originated from a human donor who donated a stem cell graft to a child with acute lymphoblastic leukemia.

The chain links TRBV6-1 to TRBJ2-7, with D uncertain. The CDR3 sequence is 16 residues long. CDR1 and CDR2 (germline): MNHNS, SASEGT. V was cut by 4 bases and J by 5 bases, with 21 bases left in between. The CDR3 here is CASSGSPAQEKDEQYF. The CDR3 region has the DNA TGTGCCAGCAGTGGGTCCCCCGCCCAGGAAAAGGACGAGCAGTACTTC.

The chain links TRBV6-5 to TRBJ2-1; D remains ambiguous. CDR3 length: 17 amino acids. V was shortened by 4 bases and J by 5 bases, with 21 bases between the two germline ends. Germline-derived CDR1 and CDR2 are MNHEY and SVGAGI. The CDR3 here is CASSSPSTRTRNNEQFF. The CDR3 region has the DNA TGTGCCAGCAGTTCCCCCTCGACCCGAACGAGGAACAATGAGCAGTTCTTC.

J is TRBJ2-4 and V is TRBV18; D may be TRBD2 (6 bases). The CDR3 loop spans 13 amino acids. Germline assignment: CDR1 KGHSH and CDR2 LQKENI. V was pared by 6 bases and J by 7 bases, with 13 bases between. Here the CDR3 DNA reads TGTGCCAGCTCGGGTAGCGGCCCTAACATTCAGTACTTC. This codes for CASSGSGPNIQYF.

This clonotype was counted only a few times. The chain joins TRBV24-1 to TRBJ2-3, with 9 nucleotides matching TRBD1. Germline assignment: CDR1 KGHDR and CDR2 SFDVKD. V shed 4 bases, J shed 3 bases, and the junction held 10 bases outside the gene matches. This CDR3 comprises 17 residues. The CDR3 nucleotides read TGTGCCACCAGTGACACAGGGGGGACAGGGATGACAGATACGCAGTATTTT. This sequence encodes CATSDTGGTGMTDTQYF.

There are a few counts of this clonotype. V gene TRBV29-1 combines with J gene TRBJ1-1; D not certain. V was pared by 4 bases and J by 3 bases, with 18 bases between. CDR3 size: 15 residues. Germline V gene sequence: CDR1 SQVTM, CDR2 ANQGSEA. CDR3 amino acids: CSVALRRVRDTEAFF. CDR3 DNA sequence: TGCAGCGTTGCCCTTCGGAGGGTGAGGGACACTGAAGCTTTCTTT.

The CDR3 nucleotides are TGTGCCAGCAGTTTTCTTGGACCTAGGAGAACCGGGGAGCTGTTTTTT. It specifies CASSFLGPRRTGELFF. This chain uses TRBV12-3 or TRBV12-4 with TRBJ2-2; D unclear. V was cut by 3 bases and J by 5 bases, with 16 bases left in between. CDR3 length: 16 residues.

V and J are TRBV29-1 and TRBJ2-1; 8 nucleotides align to TRBD1. The CDR3 runs 14 residues. V lost 4 bases and J lost 4; bases outside the gene matches: 6. Germline V gene lookup returns CDR1 SQVTM and CDR2 ANQGSEA. CDR3 sequence reads: CSVVDREKYNEQFF. In DNA form, the CDR3 reads TGCAGCGTTGTGGACAGGGAAAAATACAATGAGCAGTTCTTC.

V is TRBV7-9 and J is TRBJ1-3, with 10 bases fitting TRBD1. The germline V gene encodes CDR1 SEHNR and CDR2 FQNEAQ (reference sequence). CDR3 length: 15 residues. Trimming cost V 4 bases and J 2 bases; bases outside gene matches: 2. This CDR3 is CASSSGTGAGNTIYF. CDR3 nucleotides: TGTGCCAGCAGCTCCGGGACAGGGGCTGGAAACACCATATATTTT.

The chain carries TRBV10-3 and TRBJ2-1; 9 positions agree with TRBD1. Germline-derived CDR1 and CDR2 are ENHRY and SYGVKD. J lost 10 bases, V lost 3 bases, and 4 bases had no gene match. The CDR3 totals 13 residues. The CDR3 spells CAISEWTGDEQFF. CDR3 in DNA: TGTGCCATCAGTGAATGGACAGGGGACGAGCAGTTCTTC.

This sequence joins TRBV29-1 and TRBJ1-1; D is possibly TRBD1 (5 bases). The CDR3 sequence is 14 residues long. V was cut by 4 bases and J by 2 bases, with 14 bases left in between. In germline, CDR1 is SQVTM, CDR2 ANQGSEA. CDR3 DNA: TGCAGCGTTGTCATAGACAGACGAAACACTGAAGCTTTCTTT. This encodes CSVVIDRRNTEAFF.

This chain links TRBV27 with TRBJ2-3; maybe TRBD2 (6 bases). Trimming removed 5 bases from V and 0 bases from J, with 15 bases in between. Germline assignment: CDR1 MNHEY and CDR2 SMNVEV (reference sequence). The CDR3 has 16 amino acids. This CDR3 is CASSPGLISSTDTQYF. CDR3 nucleotide sequence: TGTGCCAGCAGTCCGGGACTTATTTCTAGCACAGATACGCAGTATTTT.

The chain has TRBV2 and TRBJ1-1, with no clear D. The germline V gene encodes CDR1 SNHLY and CDR2 FYNNEI. The CDR3 loop spans 12 amino acids. V was shortened by 11 bases and J by 1 base, with 11 bases between the two germline ends. Written as DNA, the CDR3 is TGTGCCTTCTGGTGGGGGAACACTGAAGCTTTCTTT. This translates into CAFWWGNTEAFF.

This clonotype was counted between two and nine times. The rearrangement uses TRBV6-5 and TRBJ1-5, with 9 bases lining up with TRBD1. This CDR3 is 16 amino acids long. V trimming: 6 bases; J trimming: 0 bases; junction bases outside the gene matches: 6. In germline, CDR1 is MNHEY, CDR2 SVGAGI. This CDR3 reads CASRSTGGYSNQPQHF. The DNA for the CDR3 is TGTGCCAGCAGGTCCACAGGGGGCTATAGCAATCAGCCCCAGCATTTT.

A few counts support this clonotype. The chain recombines TRBV29-1 with TRBJ2-7; 10 bases map to TRBD1. The V and J ends lost 4 bases and 5 bases, in that order; junction bases with no gene match: 8. The CDR3 sequence is 14 residues long. Germline V gives CDR1 SQVTM, CDR2 ANQGSEA. This CDR3 reads CSVATGQGFHEQYF. CDR3 nucleotides: TGCAGCGTTGCTACGGGACAGGGGTTCCACGAGCAGTACTTC.

This clonotype came up a few times. The chain recombines TRBV20-1 with TRBJ2-7, with a tentative D call TRBD2 (6 bases). V was trimmed by 3 bases and J by 10 bases, leaving 25 bases between them. The germline CDR1 and CDR2 sequences are DFQATT and SNEGSKA (reference sequence). This CDR3 spans 15 amino acids. CDR3 sequence (DNA): TGCAGTGCTAGTGAAACTAGGGACGGAGGGAGCCGCCAGTACTTC. Its protein is CSASETRDGGSRQYF.

This clonotype turned up a few times. V usage is TRBV5-1 and J usage is TRBJ2-4; 12 nucleotides agree with TRBD1. CDR1 SGHRS and CDR2 YFSETQ come from the germline V gene. CDR3 size: 16 residues. Losses at the gene ends were 2 bases for V and 9 bases for J; bases not matched to a gene: 9. This chain's CDR3 is CASSFRPGQGAGIQYF. The CDR3 coding sequence is TGCGCCAGCAGCTTCCGACCGGGACAGGGGGCCGGCATTCAGTACTTC.

This clonotype was observed a few times. The chain joins TRBV6-5 to TRBJ1-6; a possible D gene is TRBD1 (5 bases). The CDR3 contains 14 residues. The germline CDR1 and CDR2 sequences are MNHEY and SVGAGI. V was trimmed by 2 bases and J by 6 bases, leaving 8 bases between them. In nucleotides, the CDR3 is TGTGCCAGCAGTTACGGAGACAGTAATTCACCCCTCCACTTT. This sequence encodes CASSYGDSNSPLHF.

This clonotype was counted a few times. The chain employs TRBV20-1 and TRBJ2-5, with D possibly matching TRBD1 (6 bases). CDR1 is DFQATT, CDR2 SNEGSKA, per germline (reference sequence). V shed 6 bases and J shed 4 bases, with 18 bases lying between them. The length of the CDR3 is 14 residues. CDR3 nucleotides: TGCAGTGCCATCCAGATACAGGGAAGAGAGACCCAGTACTTC. This encodes CSAIQIQGRETQYF.

This clonotype was counted only a few times. A read error may explain this, as a much larger clone is one base away. The gene calls are TRBV12-3 or TRBV12-4 and TRBJ2-3; no reliable D call. The V end lost 6 bases, the J end lost 2 bases, and 6 bases lay between the germline ends. The CDR3 spans 12 residues. The DNA for the CDR3 is TGTGCCAGCAGCTACTTCACAGATACGCAGTATTTT. The encoded protein is CASSYFTDTQYF.

J is TRBJ2-7 and V is TRBV4-1; 8 nucleotides agree with TRBD2. From germline, CDR1 is MGHRA and CDR2 YSYEKL. There are 16 residues in the CDR3. V lost 1 base and J lost 0; bases outside the gene matches: 5. The CDR3 here is CASSQAPGLVSYEQYF. The CDR3 nucleotides are TGCGCCAGCAGCCAAGCCCCGGGACTAGTCTCCTACGAGCAGTACTTC.

The CDR3 loop reads CASSKEWGQGEQFF. In DNA form, the CDR3 reads TGTGCCAGCAGCAAAGAGTGGGGTCAGGGTGAGCAGTTCTTC. The chain joins TRBV21-1 to TRBJ2-1; the tabulated D call, TRBD1, remains unverified against the DNA. TRBV21-1 corresponds to a pseudogene. CDR3 size: 14 residues.

The genes are TRBV28 and TRBJ2-1, with 9 bases identical to TRBD2. The germline V gene has CDR1 MDHEN and CDR2 SYDVKM. The CDR3 covers 17 residues. Trimming at V came to 8 bases and at J to 4 bases, leaving 15 bases not matched to a gene. CDR3 bases: TGTGCCAGCTCTTGGGGGTCGGCTAGCGGGAATTACAATGAGCAGTTCTTC. It specifies CASSWGSASGNYNEQFF.

CDR3 nucleotide sequence: TGTGCCACCGCAGCCACAACGACGGACACTGAAGCTTTCTTT. It translates to CATAATTTDTEAFF. The rearrangement links TRBV2 to TRBJ1-1; D remains unclear. V shed 10 bases and J shed 3 bases, with 18 bases lying between them. The CDR3 extends over 14 amino acids. The germline CDR1 and CDR2 sequences are SNHLY and FYNNEI.

This clonotype was detected a few times. This chain links TRBV29-1 with TRBJ1-5, with a possible D match to TRBD1 (5 bases). The germline CDR1 and CDR2 sequences are SQVTM and ANQGSEA. The CDR3 spans 12 residues. V was pared by 4 bases and J by 1 base, with 5 bases between. In nucleotides, the CDR3 is TGCAGCGTTGGGGACAGCAATCAGCCCCAGCATTTT. Amino acids: CSVGDSNQPQHF.

The chain has TRBV6-5 and TRBJ2-1; 7 nucleotides align to TRBD2. CDR1 and CDR2 (germline): MNHEY, SVGAGI. CDR3 length equals 16 residues. The junction had 2 bases not matched to a gene; V was cut back by 0 bases and J by 0 bases. CDR3 sequence reads: CASSYSGGSSYNEQFF. CDR3 coding DNA: TGTGCCAGCAGTTACTCCGGCGGGAGCTCCTACAATGAGCAGTTCTTC.

In DNA form, the CDR3 reads TGCAGTGCTAGGGTAGTCGGTGGGCAGTACTTC. This encodes CSARVVGGQYF. The V gene is TRBV20-1, the J gene TRBJ2-7; no clear D. There are 11 residues in the CDR3. Germline V gene lookup returns CDR1 DFQATT and CDR2 SNEGSKA (reference sequence). Trimming removed 3 bases at V and 9 bases at J, with 12 bases between.

The sample holds a few counts of this clonotype. V is TRBV5-1 and J is TRBJ2-2; 12 nucleotides match TRBD2. This CDR3 region has 20 residues. Per the germline V gene, CDR1 is SGHRS and CDR2 is YFSETQ. V lost 0 bases and J lost 3; bases outside the gene matches: 12. The CDR3 DNA reads TGCGCCAGCAGCTTGGATTATTGGACTAGCGGGACTCGGGACACCGGGGAGCTGTTTTTT. Translation gives CASSLDYWTSGTRDTGELFF.